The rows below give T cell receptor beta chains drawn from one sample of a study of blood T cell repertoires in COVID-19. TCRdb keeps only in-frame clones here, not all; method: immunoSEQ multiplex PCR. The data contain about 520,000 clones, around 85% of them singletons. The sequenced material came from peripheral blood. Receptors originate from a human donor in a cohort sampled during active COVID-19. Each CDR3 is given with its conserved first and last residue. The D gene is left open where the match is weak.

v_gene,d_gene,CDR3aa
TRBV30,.,CAWSAQGIAETQYF
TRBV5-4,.,CASSPAGTYEQYF
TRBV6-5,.,CASSSAGGRYGYTF
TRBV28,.,CASRSPSREQYF
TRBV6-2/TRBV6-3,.,CASSYVNGHTEAFF
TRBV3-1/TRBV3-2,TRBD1,CASSQEKTGRGNTIYF
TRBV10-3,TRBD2,CAIRGTSGRNTGELFF
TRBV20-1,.,CSARGSEDYTF
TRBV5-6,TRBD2,CASSLVLAGGSGELFF
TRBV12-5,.,CASGLVPDSLSRYEQYF
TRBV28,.,CASSPPRGTHEKLFF
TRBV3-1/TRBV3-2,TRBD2,CASSQKERGLGQFF
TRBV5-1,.,CASSMQGSSTATEAFF
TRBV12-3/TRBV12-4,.,CASNAKGTEAFF
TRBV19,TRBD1,CASSRTGGSRDEQFF
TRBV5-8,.,CASSLPGLPSGNTIYF
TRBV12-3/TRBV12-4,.,CASSPGANQPQHF
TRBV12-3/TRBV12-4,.,CASSLSRDQPQHF
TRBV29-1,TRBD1,CSVTPGGADTEAFF
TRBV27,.,CASSLFIVGGGTDTQYF
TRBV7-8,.,CASSLGGAQETQYF
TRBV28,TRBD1,CASSPRGQGVGSPLHF
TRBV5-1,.,CASSSDTGELFF
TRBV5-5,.,CASFIGGATDTQYF
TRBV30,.,CAWRASLNTEAFF
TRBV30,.,CAWRLKPGRHGYTF
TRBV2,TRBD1,CASSEPTGGHQPQHF
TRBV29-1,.,CSVRPTPKPTQYF
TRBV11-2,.,CASSPAAAYNEQFF
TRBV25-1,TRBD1,CASRPGQANTGELFF
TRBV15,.,CATSRDRGLFYEQYF
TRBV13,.,CASSPRNRRTDTQYF